A single sample is the source of the 14 T cell receptor beta chains below, sequenced in a study of low-dose radiotherapy and immunotherapy resistance in tumors. Alpha and beta chains were covered, as first-strand cDNA relied on TRAV- and TRBV-specific primers. The PCR that amplified TCRs ran for about 20 cycles, relying on a constant-region primer and a V-primer adapter. TCRdb reprocessed the reads via MiXCR and lists one record per CDR3 protein. Of roughly 17,000 distinct CDR3 sequences in the sample, approximately 70% were seen once. All receptors derive from a human donor with advanced metastatic prostate, ovarian, gallbladder or colorectal cancer (not recorded which). This table probably holds off-target reads from a library built for another chain.

The chain carries TRBV20-1 and TRBJ1-6; D gene unclear. Per germline, CDR1 DFQATT and CDR2 SNEGSKA (reference sequence). V was clipped by 3 bases and J by 0 bases, with 12 bases between them. The CDR3 totals 16 residues. The CDR3 DNA sequence: TGCAGTGCTAGCACGAGCCTGAGCTCCTATAATTCACCCCTCCACTTT. As protein: CSASTSLSSYNSPLHF.

The rearrangement uses TRBV11-2 and TRBJ2-3; D is uncertain. V was trimmed by 1 base and J by 6 bases, leaving 14 bases between them. The CDR3 runs to 15 residues. The V gene's germline CDR1 is SGHAT and CDR2 FQNNGV. CDR3 loop: CASSLGNSFPDTQYF. CDR3 DNA sequence: TGTGCCAGCAGCTTAGGCAATAGTTTCCCCGATACGCAGTATTTT.

The chain employs TRBV5-1 and TRBJ1-1; TRBD1 is a possible D gene (6 bases). There are 16 residues in the CDR3. Trimming removed 0 bases from V and 0 bases from J, with 12 bases in between. Germline lookup yields CDR1 SGHRS and CDR2 YFSETQ. CDR3 sequence reads: CASSLEGTGMNTEAFF. The CDR3 bases are TGCGCCAGCAGCTTGGAGGGTACAGGGATGAACACTGAAGCTTTCTTT.

The chain is built from TRBV5-1 and TRBJ2-1; D possibly corresponds to TRBD2 (5 bases). The CDR3 contains 13 residues. CDR1 is SGHRS, CDR2 YFSETQ, per germline. Deletions cut 4 bases from V and 7 bases from J, with 12 bases between. The CDR3 DNA reads as TGCGCCAGCAGCGCCCCGGGATTGAATGAGCAGTTCTTC. Translation: CASSAPGLNEQFF. The whole variable domain, remainder taken from reference TRBV5-1 and TRBJ2-1, is KAGVTQTPRYLIKTRGQQVTLSCSPISGHRSVSWYQQTPGQGLQFLFEYFSETQRNKGNFPGRFSGRQFSNSRSEMNVSTLELGDSALYLCASSAPGLNEQFFGPGTRLTVL.

The chain employs TRBV4-3 and TRBJ2-7; TRBD1 matches at 11 bases. The V and J ends lost 2 bases and 4 bases, in that order; junction bases with no gene match: 4. The length of the CDR3 is 15 residues. CDR1 is LGHNA, CDR2 YSLEER, per germline. The CDR3 sequence is CASSQRTGGVYEQYF. In DNA, the CDR3 is TGCGCCAGCAGCCAACGGACAGGGGGCGTTTACGAGCAGTACTTC.

The V gene is TRBV6-2 or TRBV6-3, the J gene TRBJ2-2; possible D gene TRBD1, 6 bases. Per germline, CDR1 MNHEY and CDR2 SVGEGT. The CDR3 extends over 15 amino acids. Trimming cost V 6 bases and J 4 bases, with 15 bases left between them. Here the CDR3 reads CASRLNRVRTGELFF. CDR3 in DNA: TGTGCCAGCAGATTAAACAGGGTCCGCACCGGGGAGCTGTTTTTT.

The chain carries TRBV9 and TRBJ2-5; D is possibly TRBD1 (6 bases). The germline V gene has CDR1 SGDLS and CDR2 YYNGEE. CDR3 length: 15 residues. Trimming removed 0 bases from V and 2 bases from J, with 11 bases in between. This CDR3 is CASSVDGTRQETQYF. The CDR3 bases are TGTGCCAGCAGCGTAGATGGGACAAGGCAAGAGACCCAGTACTTC.

This clonotype appeared a few times. The chain joins TRBV3-1 to TRBJ2-1, with 13 bases lining up with TRBD2. V gave up 2 bases and J gave up 1 base; unmatched junction bases: 5. This CDR3 is built from 18 residues. CDR1 LGHDT and CDR2 YNNKEL come from the germline V gene (reference sequence). CDR3 DNA sequence: TGTGCCAGCAGCCAAAGGACTAGCGGGAGAGTGTCCTACAATGAGCAGTTCTTC. Amino acid sequence: CASSQRTSGRVSYNEQFF.

The gene calls are TRBV10-3 and TRBJ1-1; TRBD1 aligns across 7 bases. CDR3 length: 13 residues. V dropped 0 bases and J dropped 10; count of bases not matched to a gene: 5. Looked up from germline, CDR1 is ENHRY and CDR2 is SYGVKD. The CDR3 nucleotides are TGTGCCATCAGTGAGTCTACGACAGGGCGAGCTTTCTTT. Translating gives CAISESTTGRAFF.

This sequence joins TRBV5-4 and TRBJ2-5; tentatively, D is TRBD1 (6 bases). The CDR3 totals 14 residues. The germline V gene encodes CDR1 SGHNT and CDR2 YYREEE (reference sequence). Trimming removed 3 bases at V and 4 bases at J, with 13 bases between. CDR3: CASSSRQVGETQYF. CDR3 bases: TGTGCCAGCAGCTCGAGACAGGTCGGAGAGACCCAGTACTTC.

This clonotype was recorded only once. The junction does not match germline at one end; this may be a read error. The rearrangement joins TRBV13 to TRBJ2-5, with D possibly being TRBD2 (5 bases). Germline lookup yields CDR1 PRHDT and CDR2 FYEKMQ (reference sequence). The CDR3 sequence is 15 residues long. This chain's CDR3 is CAGSLSMAGSKTQYF. CDR3 in DNA: TGTGCCGGCAGCCTTAGTATGGCGGGTTCCAAGACCCAGTACTTC.

This clonotype was seen once. The rearrangement joins TRBV3-1 to TRBJ1-6; no clear D. Per the germline V gene, CDR1 is LGHDT and CDR2 is YNNKEL (reference sequence). With 2 bases removed from V and 0 bases from J, the gap between germline ends came to 11 bases. CDR3 size: 17 residues. The CDR3 reads CASSQRTPFSYNSPLHF. CDR3 coding DNA: TGTGCCAGCAGCCAAAGGACGCCGTTCTCCTATAATTCACCCCTCCACTTT.

This chain joins TRBV28 and TRBJ2-7; TRBD1 matches 10 bases. Unmatched junction bases numbered 8, after V lost 5 bases and J lost 4 bases. Per germline, CDR1 MDHEN and CDR2 SYDVKM. The CDR3 is 15 amino acids. In DNA, the CDR3 is TGTGCCAGCAGTGCTACCGGACAGGGGGGGTACGAGCAGTACTTC. Residues: CASSATGQGGYEQYF.

This clonotype was picked up one time. The genes are TRBV6-2 or TRBV6-3 and TRBJ2-1, with 14 nucleotides matching TRBD2. CDR1 and CDR2 from the germline V gene are MNHEY and SVGEGT. The CDR3 has 16 residues. With 6 bases clipped from V and 6 bases from J, the junction kept 7 bases outside the gene matches. CDR3 sequence (DNA): TGTGCCAGCAGGAACACCGGGACTAGCGGGAGCAATGAGCAGTTCTTC. Amino acid sequence: CASRNTGTSGSNEQFF.